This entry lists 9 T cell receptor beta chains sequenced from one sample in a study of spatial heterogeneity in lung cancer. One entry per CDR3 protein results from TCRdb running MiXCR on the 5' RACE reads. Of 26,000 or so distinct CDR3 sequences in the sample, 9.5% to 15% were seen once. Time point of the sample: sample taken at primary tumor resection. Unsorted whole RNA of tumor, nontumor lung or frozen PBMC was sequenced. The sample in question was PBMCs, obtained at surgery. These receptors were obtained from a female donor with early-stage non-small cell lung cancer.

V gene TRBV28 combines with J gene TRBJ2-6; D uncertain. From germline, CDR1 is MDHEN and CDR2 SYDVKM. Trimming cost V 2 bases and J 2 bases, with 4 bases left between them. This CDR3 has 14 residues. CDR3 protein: CASSLPPGANVLTF. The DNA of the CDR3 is TGTGCCAGCAGTTTACCACCTGGGGCCAACGTCCTGACTTTC.

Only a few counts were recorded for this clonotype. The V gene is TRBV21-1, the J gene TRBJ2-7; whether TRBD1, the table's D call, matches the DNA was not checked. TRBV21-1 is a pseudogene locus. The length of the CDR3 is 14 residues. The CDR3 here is CASPRTGSSYEQYV. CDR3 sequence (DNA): TGTGCCAGCCCCCGGACAGGGAGCTCCTACGAGCAGTACGTC.

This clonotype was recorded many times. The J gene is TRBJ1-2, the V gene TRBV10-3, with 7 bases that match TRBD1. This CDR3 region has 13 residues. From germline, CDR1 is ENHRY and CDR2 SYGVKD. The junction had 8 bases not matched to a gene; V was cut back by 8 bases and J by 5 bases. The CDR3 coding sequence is TGTGCCATCCCGGGACAGACTAGTTATGGCTACACCTTC. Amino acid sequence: CAIPGQTSYGYTF.

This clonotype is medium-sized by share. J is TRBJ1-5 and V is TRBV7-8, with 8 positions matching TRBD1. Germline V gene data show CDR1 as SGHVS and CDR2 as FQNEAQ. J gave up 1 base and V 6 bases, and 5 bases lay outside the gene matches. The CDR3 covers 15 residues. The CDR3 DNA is TGTGCCAGCAGTCTGGACAGGGTCAGCAATCAGCCCCAGCATTTT. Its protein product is CASSLDRVSNQPQHF.

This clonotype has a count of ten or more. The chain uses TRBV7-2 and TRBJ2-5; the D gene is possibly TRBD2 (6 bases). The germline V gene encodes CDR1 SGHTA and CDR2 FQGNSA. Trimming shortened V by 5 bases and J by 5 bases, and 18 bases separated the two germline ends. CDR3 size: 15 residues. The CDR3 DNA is TGTGCCAGCAGCACGACTAGTTTGGGCGCTGAGACCCAGTACTTC. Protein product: CASSTTSLGAETQYF.

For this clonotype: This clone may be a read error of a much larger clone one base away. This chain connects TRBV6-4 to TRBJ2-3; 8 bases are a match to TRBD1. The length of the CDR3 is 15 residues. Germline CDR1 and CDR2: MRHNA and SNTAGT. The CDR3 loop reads CASSEGDRSTVTQYF. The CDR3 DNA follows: TGTGCCAGCAGTGAGGGGGACAGGAGCACAGTTACGCAGTATTTT.

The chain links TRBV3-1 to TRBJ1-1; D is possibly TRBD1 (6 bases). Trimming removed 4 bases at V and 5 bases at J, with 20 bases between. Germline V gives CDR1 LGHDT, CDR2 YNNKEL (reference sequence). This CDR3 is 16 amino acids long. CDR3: CASSLGTDLRGTEAFF. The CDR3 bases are TGTGCCAGCAGCCTCGGAACAGACCTAAGGGGGACTGAAGCTTTCTTT.

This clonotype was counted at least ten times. CDR3 loop: CASSLAVTGELFF. CDR3 DNA: TGTGCCAGCAGTTTAGCGGTTACCGGGGAGCTGTTTTTT. The chain joins TRBV7-3 to TRBJ2-2; possibly TRBD2 for D (6 bases). Trimming cost V 6 bases and J 5 bases, with 10 bases left between them. Germline V gene sequence: CDR1 SGHTA, CDR2 FQGTGA. The CDR3 extends over 13 amino acids.

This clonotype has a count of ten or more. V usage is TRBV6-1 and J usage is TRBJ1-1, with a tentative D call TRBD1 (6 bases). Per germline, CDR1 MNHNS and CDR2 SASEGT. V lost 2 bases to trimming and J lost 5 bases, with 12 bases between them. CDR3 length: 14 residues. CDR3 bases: TGTGCCAGCAGTGAACAGGGGCGGGGTACTGAAGCTTTCTTT. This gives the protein CASSEQGRGTEAFF.